The rows below give T cell receptor beta chains drawn from one sample of a study of a mutant IDH1 vaccine in newly diagnosed glioma. These receptors are not linked to any known antigen. Assay used: immunoSEQ multiplex PCR; TCRdb lists only in-frame clones, some missing. The sample lists under 50,000 clones; approximately 90% were seen once. The sample was PBMCs, taken from a glioma patient whose treatment included an IDH1 peptide vaccine. Receptors were obtained from a man aged 50-60 years with glioma. Each CDR3 is given with its conserved first and last residue. The order of the fields is D gene, clone size, J gene, V gene, CDR3 protein, CDR3 DNA. A D gene is named only where the DNA matches it firmly. Clone size is shown for a subset of rows, as once, few, many or a class of expanded clone.

>NA|NA|TRBJ2-6|TRBV6-4
CASSETGSTGANVLTF
TGTGCCAGCAGTGAAACTGGAAGTACTGGGGCCAACGTCCTGACTTTC
>TRBD2|NA|TRBJ2-2|TRBV11-3
CASSSGLAGYQGELFF
TGTGCCAGCAGCTCCGGACTAGCGGGTTACCAGGGGGAGCTGTTTTTT
>TRBD1|once|TRBJ2-3|TRBV7-2
CASSLQVDRGQGLYF
TGTGCCAGCAGCTTACAGGTGGACAGGGGACAAGGGTTGTATTTT
>NA|NA|TRBJ2-7|TRBV6-6
CASSYGHLYEQYF
TGTGCCAGCAGTTACGGGCACCTTTACGAGCAGTACTTC
>NA|NA|TRBJ2-2|TRBV27
CASSFSFGGSGELFF
TGTGCCAGCAGTTTTAGTTTCGGGGGATCCGGGGAGCTGTTTTTT
>NA|NA|TRBJ1-1|TRBV2
CASGVVTEAFF
TGTGCCAGCGGTGTCGTCACTGAAGCTTTCTTT
>NA|NA|TRBJ2-2|TRBV30
CAWSSAGGLTGELFF
TGTGCCTGGAGTTCGGCAGGGGGGTTGACCGGGGAGCTGTTTTTT
>NA|few|TRBJ2-1|TRBV9
CASSEDYYNEQFF
TGTGCCAGCAGCGAGGACTACTACAATGAGCAGTTCTTC
>NA|NA|TRBJ1-3|TRBV9
CASSVEGGTSGNTIYF
TGTGCCAGCAGCGTAGAAGGAGGGACCTCTGGAAACACCATATATTTT
>NA|NA|TRBJ2-5|TRBV2
CASFWVRETQYF
TGTGCCAGCTTTTGGGTTCGAGAGACCCAGTACTTC
>TRBD2|NA|TRBJ2-7|TRBV5-1
CASSTELAGAYEQYF
TGCGCCAGCAGCACCGAACTAGCGGGGGCCTACGAGCAGTACTTC
>NA|NA|TRBJ1-5|TRBV4-3
CASSQDFSGDQPQHF
TGCGCCAGCAGCCAAGATTTCAGTGGTGATCAGCCCCAGCATTTT
>TRBD1|NA|TRBJ1-1|TRBV4-3
CASSRGQGDPWIMNTEAFF
TGCGCCAGCAGCCGGGGACAGGGGGACCCTTGGATTATGAACACTGAAGCTTTCTTT
>NA|NA|TRBJ2-1|TRBV6-5
CASSYGNEQFF
TGTGCCAGCAGTTATGGCAATGAGCAGTTCTTC
>NA|NA|TRBJ1-2|TRBV29-1
CSAEEGGGGYGYTF
TGCAGCGCCGAAGAGGGGGGAGGGGGGTATGGCTACACCTTC
>NA|NA|TRBJ2-3|TRBV5-1
CASSTQTSTDTQYF
TGCGCCAGCAGCACTCAAACTAGCACAGATACGCAGTATTTT
>TRBD1|few|TRBJ2-3|TRBV25-1
CATTGGTDTQYF
TGTGCCACGACAGGGGGGACAGATACGCAGTATTTT
>NA|NA|TRBJ2-6|TRBV5-1
CASSPAWGGPGANVLTF
TGCGCCAGCAGCCCCGCATGGGGGGGCCCTGGGGCCAACGTCCTGACTTTC
>NA|NA|TRBJ1-2|TRBV6-1
CASSELPYTNYGYTF
TGTGCCAGCAGTGAACTCCCATATACTAACTATGGCTACACCTTC
>TRBD1|NA|TRBJ2-7|TRBV5-6
CASSTLPGQSSYEQYF
TGTGCCAGCAGCACCTTGCCGGGACAGAGCTCCTACGAGCAGTACTTC
>NA|once|TRBJ1-2|TRBV7-9
CASSWTDDNYGYTF
TGTGCCAGCAGCTGGACAGACGATAACTATGGCTACACCTTC
>TRBD2|once|TRBJ2-7|TRBV2
CASSEGLAGDEQYF
TGTGCCAGCAGTGAAGGGCTAGCGGGGGACGAGCAGTACTTC
>NA|NA|TRBJ2-7|TRBV4-1
CASSRDRAYEQYF
TGCGCCAGCAGCCGTGACAGAGCCTACGAGCAGTACTTC
>TRBD1|NA|TRBJ2-7|TRBV19
CASKRTGGDEQYF
TGTGCCAGTAAGAGGACAGGGGGCGACGAGCAGTACTTC
>TRBD1|NA|TRBJ1-1|TRBV27
CASSLRQGVANTEAFF
TGTGCCAGCAGTTTGAGACAGGGGGTTGCGAACACTGAAGCTTTCTTT
>NA|NA|TRBJ1-6|TRBV5-6
CASSWQGRSNSPLHF
TGTGCCAGCAGCTGGCAGGGGCGATCGAATTCACCCCTCCACTTT
>NA|NA|TRBJ2-5|TRBV30
CAWSVASPGQGYF
TGTGCCTGGAGTGTAGCATCCCCTGGGCAGGGGTACTTC
>NA|NA|TRBJ1-1|TRBV6-5
CASSATTNTEAFF
TGTGCCAGCAGCGCGACGACGAACACTGAAGCTTTCTTT
>TRBD1|NA|TRBJ1-5|TRBV5-1
CASSLGQGPNQPQHF
TGCGCCAGCAGCTTGGGACAGGGGCCGAATCAGCCCCAGCATTTT
>NA|once|TRBJ2-5|TRBV5-5
CASSFVEETQYF
TGTGCCAGCAGCTTCGTTGAAGAGACCCAGTACTTC
>NA|NA|TRBJ2-5|TRBV25-1
CASSEQETQYF
TGTGCCAGCAGTGAACAGGAGACCCAGTACTTC